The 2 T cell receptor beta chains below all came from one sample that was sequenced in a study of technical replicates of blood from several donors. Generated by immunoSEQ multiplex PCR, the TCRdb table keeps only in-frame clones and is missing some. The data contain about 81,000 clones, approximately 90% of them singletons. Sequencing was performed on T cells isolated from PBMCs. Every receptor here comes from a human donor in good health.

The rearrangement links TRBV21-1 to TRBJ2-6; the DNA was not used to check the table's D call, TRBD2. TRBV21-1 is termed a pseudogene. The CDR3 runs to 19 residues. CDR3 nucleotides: TGTGCCAGCAGCAAAGATGGCCAAGCGGGAGAGGCTGGGGCCAACGTCCTGACTTTC. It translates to CASSKDGQAGEAGANVLTF.

CDR3 sequence reads: CASSEGSLGSGNTIYF. CDR3 bases: TGTGCCAGCAGTGAGGGGAGCTTGGGCTCTGGAAACACCATATATTTT. J is TRBJ1-3 and V is TRBV2; D is unclear. Germline CDR1 SNHLY, CDR2 FYNNEI. The CDR3 has 16 amino acids. V was pared by 3 bases and J by 0 bases, with 12 bases between.